This T cell receptor (beta chain) was identified during a study of blood T cell repertoires in COVID-19. Per the authors' pipeline: Estimated nucleated cell counts came from reference gene primer amplification. Generated by immunoSEQ multiplex PCR, the TCRdb table keeps only in-frame clones and is missing some. V, J and clone size are taken as reported in that table, and D and trimming were inferred from the DNA itself. The table lists 200,000 to 250,000 clones, 85% of them singletons. Germline loops: CDR1 SGDLS, CDR2 YYNGEE. V was pared by 8 bases and J by 4 bases, with 12 bases of the junction left unmatched. The CDR3 contains 15 residues.

This receptor was taken from a woman in her seventies with COVID-19, enrolled during active disease. This chain uses TRBV9 with TRBJ1-2; 9 bases match TRBD1. The material sequenced was peripheral blood. The CDR3 bases are TGTGCCAGTGGGACAGGGAGGAATGGAGGCTATGGCTACACCTTC. It is translated as CASGTGRNGGYGYTF.